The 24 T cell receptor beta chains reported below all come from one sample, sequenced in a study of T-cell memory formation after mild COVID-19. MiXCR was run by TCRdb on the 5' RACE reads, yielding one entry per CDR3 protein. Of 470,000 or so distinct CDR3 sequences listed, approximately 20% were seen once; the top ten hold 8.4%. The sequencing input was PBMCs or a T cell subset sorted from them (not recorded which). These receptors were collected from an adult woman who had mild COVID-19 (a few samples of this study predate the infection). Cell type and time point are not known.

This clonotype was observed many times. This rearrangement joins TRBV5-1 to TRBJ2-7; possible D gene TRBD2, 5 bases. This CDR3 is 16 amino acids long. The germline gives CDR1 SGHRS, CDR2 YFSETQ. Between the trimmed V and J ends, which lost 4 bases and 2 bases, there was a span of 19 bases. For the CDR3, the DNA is TGCGCCAGCAGCGTAACCCCAGGAGGATCTACCTACGAGCAGTACTTC. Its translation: CASSVTPGGSTYEQYF.

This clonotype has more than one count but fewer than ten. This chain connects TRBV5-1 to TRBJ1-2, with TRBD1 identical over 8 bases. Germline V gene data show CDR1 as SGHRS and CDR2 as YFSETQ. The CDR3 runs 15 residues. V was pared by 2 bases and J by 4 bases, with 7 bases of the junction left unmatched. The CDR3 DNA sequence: TGCGCCAGCAGCTTTCCAGGGGGCGAGACCTATGGCTACACCTTC. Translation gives CASSFPGGETYGYTF.

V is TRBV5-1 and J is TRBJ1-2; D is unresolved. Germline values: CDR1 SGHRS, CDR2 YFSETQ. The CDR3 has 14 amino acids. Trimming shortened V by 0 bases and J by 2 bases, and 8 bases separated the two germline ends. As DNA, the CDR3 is TGCGCCAGCAGCTTGGTAACCCAGAACTATGGCTACACCTTC. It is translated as CASSLVTQNYGYTF.

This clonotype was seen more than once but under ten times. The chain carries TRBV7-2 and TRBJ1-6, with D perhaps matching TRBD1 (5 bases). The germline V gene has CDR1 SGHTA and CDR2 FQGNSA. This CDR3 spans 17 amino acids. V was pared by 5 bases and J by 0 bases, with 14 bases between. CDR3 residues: CASSPGAASSYNSPLHF. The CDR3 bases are TGTGCCAGCAGCCCTGGGGCCGCAAGCTCCTATAATTCACCCCTCCACTTT. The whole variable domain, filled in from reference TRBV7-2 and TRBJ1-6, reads GAGVSQSPSNKVTEKGKDVELRCDPISGHTALYWYRQSLGQGLEFLIYFQGNSAPDKSGLPSDRFSAERTGGSVSTLTIQRTQQEDSAVYLCASSPGAASSYNSPLHFGNGTRLTVT.

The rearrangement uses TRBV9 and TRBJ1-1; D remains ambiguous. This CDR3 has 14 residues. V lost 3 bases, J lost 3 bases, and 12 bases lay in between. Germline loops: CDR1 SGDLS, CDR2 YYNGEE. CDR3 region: CASSALSGYTEAFF. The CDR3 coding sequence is TGTGCCAGCAGCGCCCTAAGCGGGTACACTGAAGCTTTCTTT.

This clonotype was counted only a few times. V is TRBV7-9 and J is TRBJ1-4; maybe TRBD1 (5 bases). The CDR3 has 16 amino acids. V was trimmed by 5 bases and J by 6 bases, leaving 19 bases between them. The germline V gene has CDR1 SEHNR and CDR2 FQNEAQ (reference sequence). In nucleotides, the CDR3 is TGTGCCAGCAGCCCTGCCTCCGGGGGGATTTATGAAAAACTGTTTTTT. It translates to CASSPASGGIYEKLFF.

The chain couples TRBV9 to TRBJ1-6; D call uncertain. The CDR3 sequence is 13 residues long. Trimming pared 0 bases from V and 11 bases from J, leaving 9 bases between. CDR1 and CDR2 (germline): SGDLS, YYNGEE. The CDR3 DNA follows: TGTGCCAGCAGCGTAGGGCAGACGCCACCCCTCCACTTT. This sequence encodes CASSVGQTPPLHF. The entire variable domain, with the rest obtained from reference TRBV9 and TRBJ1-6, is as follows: DSGVTQTPKHLITATGQRVTLRCSPRSGDLSVYWYQQSLDQGLQFLIQYYNGEERAKGNILERFSAQQFPDLHSELNLSSLELGDSALYFCASSVGQTPPLHFGNGTRLTVT.

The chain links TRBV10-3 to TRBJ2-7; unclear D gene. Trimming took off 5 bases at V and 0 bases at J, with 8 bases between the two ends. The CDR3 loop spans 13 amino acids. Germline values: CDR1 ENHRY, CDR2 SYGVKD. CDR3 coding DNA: TGTGCCATCAGTTGGGCCTTCTCCTACGAGCAGTACTTC. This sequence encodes CAISWAFSYEQYF.

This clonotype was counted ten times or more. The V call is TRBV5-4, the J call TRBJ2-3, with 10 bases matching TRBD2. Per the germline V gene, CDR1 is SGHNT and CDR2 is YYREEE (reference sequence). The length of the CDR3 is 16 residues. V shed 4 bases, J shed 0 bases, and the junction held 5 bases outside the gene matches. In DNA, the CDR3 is TGTGCCAGCAGCCTCGGACTAGCGGAGAGCACAGATACGCAGTATTTT. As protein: CASSLGLAESTDTQYF.

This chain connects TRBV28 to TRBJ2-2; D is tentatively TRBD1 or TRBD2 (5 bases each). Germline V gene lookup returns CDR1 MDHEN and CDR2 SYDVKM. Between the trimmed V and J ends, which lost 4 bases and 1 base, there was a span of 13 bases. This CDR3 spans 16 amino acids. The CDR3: CASSSQGPGNTGELFF. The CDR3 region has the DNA TGTGCCAGCAGTTCCCAGGGACCTGGGAACACCGGGGAGCTGTTTTTT.

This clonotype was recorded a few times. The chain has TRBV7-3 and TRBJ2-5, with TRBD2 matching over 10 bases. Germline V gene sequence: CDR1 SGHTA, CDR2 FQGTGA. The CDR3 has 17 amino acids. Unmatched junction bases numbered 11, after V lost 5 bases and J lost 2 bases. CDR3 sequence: CASSQGQRGGLQETQYF. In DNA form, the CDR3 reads TGTGCCAGCAGCCAAGGGCAGCGGGGGGGCCTACAAGAGACCCAGTACTTC. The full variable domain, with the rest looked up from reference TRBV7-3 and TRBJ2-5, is GAGVSQTPSNKVTEKGKYVELRCDPISGHTALYWYRQSLGQGPEFLIYFQGTGAADDSGLPNDRFFAVRPEGSVSTLKIQRTERGDSAVYLCASSQGQRGGLQETQYFGPGTRLLVL.

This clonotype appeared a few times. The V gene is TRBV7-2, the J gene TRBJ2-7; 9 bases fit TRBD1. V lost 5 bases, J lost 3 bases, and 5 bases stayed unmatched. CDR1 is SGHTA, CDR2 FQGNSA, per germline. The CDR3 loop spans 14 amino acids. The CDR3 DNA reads TGTGCCAGCAGCGCCGACAGGGGGAACTACGAGCAGTACTTC. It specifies CASSADRGNYEQYF.

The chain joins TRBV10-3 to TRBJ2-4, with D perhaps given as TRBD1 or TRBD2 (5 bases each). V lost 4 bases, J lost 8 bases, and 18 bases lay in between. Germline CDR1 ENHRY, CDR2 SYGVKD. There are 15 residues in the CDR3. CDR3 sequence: CAISASDRGLDIQYF. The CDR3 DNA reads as TGTGCCATCAGTGCCAGTGACAGAGGGTTGGACATTCAGTACTTC.

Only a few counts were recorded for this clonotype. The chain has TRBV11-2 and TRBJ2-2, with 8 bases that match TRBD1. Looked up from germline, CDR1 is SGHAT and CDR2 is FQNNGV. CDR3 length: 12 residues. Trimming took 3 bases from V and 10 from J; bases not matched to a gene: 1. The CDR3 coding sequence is TGTGCCAGCAGCTTCAGGGGGCAGGAGCTGTTTTTT. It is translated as CASSFRGQELFF.

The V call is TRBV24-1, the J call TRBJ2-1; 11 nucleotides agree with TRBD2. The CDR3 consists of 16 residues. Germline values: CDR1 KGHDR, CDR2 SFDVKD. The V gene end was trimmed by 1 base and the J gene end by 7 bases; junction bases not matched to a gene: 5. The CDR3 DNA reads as TGTGCCACCAGTGATTTCACTAGCGGGGGTCTAAATGAGCAGTTCTTC. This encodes CATSDFTSGGLNEQFF.

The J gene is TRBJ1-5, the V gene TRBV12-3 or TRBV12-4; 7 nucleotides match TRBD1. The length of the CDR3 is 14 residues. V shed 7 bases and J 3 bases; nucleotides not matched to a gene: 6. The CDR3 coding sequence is TGTGCCAGCACCATGGACAGGAACAATCAGCCCCAGCATTTT. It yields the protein CASTMDRNNQPQHF.

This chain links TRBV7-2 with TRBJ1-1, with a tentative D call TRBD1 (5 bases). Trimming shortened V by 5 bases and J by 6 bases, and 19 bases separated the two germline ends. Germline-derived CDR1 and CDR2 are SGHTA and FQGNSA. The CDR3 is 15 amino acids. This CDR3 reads CASSLRVGSSAEAFF. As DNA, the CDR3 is TGTGCCAGCAGCCTCAGGGTAGGTTCTAGTGCTGAAGCTTTCTTT.

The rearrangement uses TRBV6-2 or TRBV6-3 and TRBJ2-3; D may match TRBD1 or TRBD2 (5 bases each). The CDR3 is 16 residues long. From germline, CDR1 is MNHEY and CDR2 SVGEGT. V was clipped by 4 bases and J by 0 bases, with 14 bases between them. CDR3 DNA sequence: TGTGCCAGCAGTTGCCCTGAAGGGGAGAGCACAGATACGCAGTATTTT. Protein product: CASSCPEGESTDTQYF.

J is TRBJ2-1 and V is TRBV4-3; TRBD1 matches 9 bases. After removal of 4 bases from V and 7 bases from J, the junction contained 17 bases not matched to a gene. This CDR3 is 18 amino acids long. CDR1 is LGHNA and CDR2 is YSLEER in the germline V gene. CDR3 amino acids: CASSRIKGFGTGQNEQFF. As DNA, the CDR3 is TGCGCCAGCAGCCGAATAAAAGGATTCGGGACAGGGCAAAATGAGCAGTTCTTC.

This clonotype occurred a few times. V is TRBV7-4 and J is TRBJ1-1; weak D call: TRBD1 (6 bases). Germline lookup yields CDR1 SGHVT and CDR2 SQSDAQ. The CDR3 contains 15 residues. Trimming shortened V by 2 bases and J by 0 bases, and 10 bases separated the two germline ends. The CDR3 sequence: CASSLFGGLNTEAFF. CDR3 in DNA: TGTGCCAGCAGCTTATTTGGGGGCTTGAACACTGAAGCTTTCTTT.

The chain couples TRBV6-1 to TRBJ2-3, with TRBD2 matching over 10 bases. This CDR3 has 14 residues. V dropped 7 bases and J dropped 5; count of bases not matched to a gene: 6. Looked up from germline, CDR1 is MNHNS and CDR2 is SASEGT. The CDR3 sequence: CASTPSGGLDTQYF. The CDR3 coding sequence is TGTGCCAGCACCCCTAGCGGGGGATTAGATACGCAGTATTTT.

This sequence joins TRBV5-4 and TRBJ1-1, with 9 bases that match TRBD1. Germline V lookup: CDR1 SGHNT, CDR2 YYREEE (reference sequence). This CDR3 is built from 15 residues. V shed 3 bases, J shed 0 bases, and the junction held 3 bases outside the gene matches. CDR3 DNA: TGTGCCAGCAGCTCGACAGGGGGAGTGAACACTGAAGCTTTCTTT. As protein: CASSSTGGVNTEAFF.

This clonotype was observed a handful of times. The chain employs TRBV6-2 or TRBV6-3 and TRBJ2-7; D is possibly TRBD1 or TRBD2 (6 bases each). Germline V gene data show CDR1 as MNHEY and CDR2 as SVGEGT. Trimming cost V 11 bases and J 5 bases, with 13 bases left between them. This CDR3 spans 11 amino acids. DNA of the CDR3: TGTGCCGGAGGGCAGGGGCACGAGCAGTACTTC. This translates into CAGGQGHEQYF.

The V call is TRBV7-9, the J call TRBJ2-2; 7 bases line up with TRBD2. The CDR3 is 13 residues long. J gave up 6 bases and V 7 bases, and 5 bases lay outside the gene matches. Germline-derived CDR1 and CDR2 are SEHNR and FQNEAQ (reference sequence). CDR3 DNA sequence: TGTGCCAGCACCTCCCGGGGGGCCGGGGAGCTGTTTTTT. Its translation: CASTSRGAGELFF. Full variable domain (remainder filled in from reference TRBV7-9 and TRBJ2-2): DTGVSQNPRHKITKRGQNVTFRCDPISEHNRLYWYRQTLGQGPEFLTYFQNEAQLEKSRLLSDRFSAERPKGSFSTLEIQRTEQGDSAMYLCASTSRGAGELFFGEGSRLTVL.